Listed here are 28 T cell receptor beta chains from one sample, sequenced in a study of shared T cell receptors in the human thymus. Some clones are missing from TCRdb's copy, which holds only in-frame ones; the method was immunoSEQ multiplex PCR. Here the sample spans hundreds of thousands of clones, roughly 86% being singletons. This same sample was also part of a study on human thymus T cells.

Material: thymocytes. The receptor set was obtained from a boy in the first two years of life with a congenital heart defect.

The chain uses TRBV19 and TRBJ1-4, with D unclear. The CDR3 spans 13 residues. The germline gives CDR1 LNHDA, CDR2 SQIVND (reference sequence). V lost 4 bases and J 5 bases, leaving 8 bases between the germline ends. The chain's CDR3 is CASSRRGNEKLFF. In DNA form, the CDR3 reads TGTGCCAGTAGTAGGCGCGGGAATGAAAAACTGTTTTTT.

Remarks on this clone: This sample includes further DNA sequences coding for the same CDR3. The chain joins TRBV6-5 to TRBJ2-3, with TRBD2 as a possible D gene (6 bases). The ends were cut back, 0 bases at V and 3 bases at J, with 10 bases in the middle. Germline values: CDR1 MNHEY, CDR2 SVGAGI. The CDR3 loop spans 15 amino acids. CDR3 DNA: TGTGCCAGCAGTTACTCGGGAGGAGGTACAGATACGCAGTATTTT. It translates to CASSYSGGGTDTQYF.

This clone has only one observation. The chain combines TRBV27 with TRBJ2-1; the match to TRBD2 covers 11 bases. Germline-derived CDR1 and CDR2 are MNHEY and SMNVEV (reference sequence). V shed 2 bases, J shed 10 bases, and the junction held 4 bases outside the gene matches. This CDR3 comprises 14 residues. CDR3 residues: CASSLILAGGEQFF. The CDR3 DNA is TGTGCCAGCAGTTTAATCCTAGCGGGAGGAGAGCAGTTCTTC.

This clone was recorded only once. The chain employs TRBV25-1 and TRBJ2-1; 10 nucleotides match TRBD2. There are 18 residues in the CDR3. CDR1 MGHDK and CDR2 SYGVNS come from the germline V gene. V was clipped by 1 base and J by 7 bases; unmatched bases: 13. CDR3 in amino acids: CASSELSGGVLSGNEQFF. In nucleotides, the CDR3 is TGTGCCAGCAGTGAATTGAGCGGGGGGGTCTTAAGTGGTAATGAGCAGTTCTTC. The complete variable domain, with remaining parts taken from reference TRBV25-1 and TRBJ2-1, reads EADIYQTPRYLVIGTGKKITLECSQTMGHDKMYWYQQDPGMELHLIHYSYGVNSTEKGDLSSESTVSRIRTEHFPLTLESARPSHTSQYLCASSELSGGVLSGNEQFFGPGTRLTVL.

V and J are TRBV7-9 and TRBJ1-3; TRBD1 matches 8 bases. The CDR3 is 16 residues long. The J segment lost 3 bases and the V segment lost 7 bases, leaving 11 bases of the junction unmatched. Germline V lookup: CDR1 SEHNR, CDR2 FQNEAQ (reference sequence). The CDR3 spells CASIQSDREGGNTIYF. The CDR3 bases are TGTGCCAGCATCCAATCGGACAGGGAGGGTGGAAACACCATATATTTT.

The chain couples TRBV9 to TRBJ1-6, with 8 bases fitting TRBD1. This CDR3 contains 16 residues. The J segment lost 6 bases and the V segment lost 0 bases, leaving 5 bases of the junction unmatched. Per germline, CDR1 SGDLS and CDR2 YYNGEE. CDR3 nucleotide sequence: TGTGCCAGCAGCGTAGGGGCAGGGGGCTTTAATTCACCCCTCCACTTT. Translated, it gives CASSVGAGGFNSPLHF.

J is TRBJ2-2 and V is TRBV28, with TRBD1 matching 8 bases. Germline values: CDR1 MDHEN, CDR2 SYDVKM. V lost 4 bases to trimming and J lost 5 bases; unmatched junction nucleotides: 9. The CDR3 runs 16 residues. As DNA, the CDR3 is TGTGCCAGCAGTTCTCCGGACAGGGTGATTACCGGGGAGCTGTTTTTT. Amino acids: CASSSPDRVITGELFF.

The chain combines TRBV6-5 with TRBJ1-2; no clear D. V lost 8 bases to trimming and J lost 5 bases, with 12 bases between them. This CDR3 spans 12 amino acids. Germline V lookup: CDR1 MNHEY, CDR2 SVGAGI. The CDR3 spells CASSLGGYGYTF. The CDR3 DNA follows: TGTGCCAGCTCCCTGGGAGGGTATGGCTACACCTTC.

V is TRBV28 and J is TRBJ1-2, with 7 bases that match TRBD1. With V trimmed by 6 bases and J by 2 bases, 9 bases remained unmatched. The CDR3 loop spans 15 amino acids. Germline V CDR1 and CDR2: MDHEN, SYDVKM. The CDR3 sequence: CASSFRAGQNYGYTF. The CDR3 coding sequence is TGTGCCAGCAGCTTCAGGGCGGGACAGAACTATGGCTACACCTTC.

V is TRBV9 and J is TRBJ2-7; D unresolved. This CDR3 spans 15 amino acids. Germline V gene sequence: CDR1 SGDLS, CDR2 YYNGEE. V lost 0 bases to trimming and J lost 2 bases, with 12 bases between them. Here the CDR3 DNA reads TGTGCCAGCAGCGTAGGTGGCAGGCCTACCTACGAGCAGTACTTC. As protein: CASSVGGRPTYEQYF. The variable domain in full, completed from reference TRBV9 and TRBJ2-7, reads DSGVTQTPKHLITATGQRVTLRCSPRSGDLSVYWYQQSLDQGLQFLIQYYNGEERAKGNILERFSAQQFPDLHSELNLSSLELGDSALYFCASSVGGRPTYEQYFGPGTRLTVT.

The chain has TRBV5-1 and TRBJ2-5, with 14 bases fitting TRBD2. Germline V lookup: CDR1 SGHRS, CDR2 YFSETQ. The ends lost 3 bases at V and 1 base at J; junction bases unmatched: 8. This CDR3 comprises 18 residues. The CDR3 DNA sequence: TGCGCCAGCAGCTCCATGATTGGACTAGCGGGGGGCCAAGAGACCCAGTACTTC. Protein sequence: CASSSMIGLAGGQETQYF.

Here the CDR3 DNA reads TGCGCCAGCAGCGGGACTAGCGGGAGCTCCTACGAGCAGTACTTC. Amino acids: CASSGTSGSSYEQYF. The chain joins TRBV4-1 to TRBJ2-7, with 14 nucleotides matching TRBD2. The CDR3 loop spans 15 amino acids. Trimming cost V 5 bases and J 0 bases; bases outside gene matches: 0. Germline assignment: CDR1 MGHRA and CDR2 YSYEKL.

This clone was seen more than once but under ten times. The chain links TRBV18 to TRBJ1-2, with TRBD1 identical over 8 bases. Trimming cost V 2 bases and J 4 bases; bases outside gene matches: 12. From germline, CDR1 is KGHSH and CDR2 LQKENI. CDR3 size: 17 residues. CDR3 sequence reads: CASSPKRAGGSGYGYTF. The CDR3 nucleotides read TGTGCCAGCTCACCAAAACGAGCAGGGGGCAGCGGCTATGGCTACACCTTC.

This rearrangement joins TRBV15 to TRBJ2-1, with TRBD1 matching over 9 bases. Looked up from germline, CDR1 is LNHNV and CDR2 is YYDKDF (reference sequence). With 3 bases clipped from V and 2 bases from J, the junction kept 5 bases outside the gene matches. The CDR3 sequence is 16 residues long. The DNA for the CDR3 is TGTGCCACCAGCAGCACCGGGACAGGGACCTACAATGAGCAGTTCTTC. Encoded protein: CATSSTGTGTYNEQFF.

The chain couples TRBV7-8 to TRBJ2-7; 7 bases are shared with TRBD1. The CDR3 runs 13 residues. CDR1 and CDR2 (germline): SGHVS, FQNEAQ. Trimming at V came to 3 bases and at J to 2 bases, leaving 1 base not matched to a gene. The CDR3 reads CASSFQGAYEQYF. The CDR3 DNA is TGTGCCAGCAGCTTCCAGGGGGCCTACGAGCAGTACTTC.

The chain employs TRBV18 and TRBJ2-7; tentative D call: TRBD2 (6 bases). The CDR3 loop spans 19 amino acids. V was shortened by 3 bases and J by 1 base, with 25 bases between the two germline ends. Germline V gene data show CDR1 as KGHSH and CDR2 as LQKENI. The CDR3 DNA is TGTGCCAGCTCACCTTCTACTTTGAGTAACCGGGGGAGGTCCTACGAGCAGTACTTC. Protein sequence: CASSPSTLSNRGRSYEQYF.

The chain recombines TRBV20-1 with TRBJ2-5, with D unresolved. Germline-derived CDR1 and CDR2 are DFQATT and SNEGSKA (reference sequence). The CDR3 consists of 11 residues. The V end was cut by 5 bases, the J end by 3 bases, with 7 bases between. The CDR3 DNA reads TGCAGTGCTCCGGGTGAAGAGACCCAGTACTTC. Amino acid sequence: CSAPGEETQYF.

The CDR3, as DNA: TGTGCCAGCAGCCCGGCCGGGAGGGGGGAGCTGTTTTTT. Amino acids: CASSPAGRGELFF. V and J are TRBV6-5 and TRBJ2-2, with 7 positions matching TRBD2. CDR3 length equals 13 residues. Germline-derived CDR1 and CDR2 are MNHEY and SVGAGI. Trimming at V came to 6 bases and at J to 8 bases, leaving 6 bases not matched to a gene.

This clone was picked up one time. This sequence joins TRBV15 and TRBJ1-5, with TRBD1 matching 8 bases. After removal of 4 bases from V and 2 bases from J, the junction contained 4 bases not matched to a gene. The germline CDR1 and CDR2 sequences are LNHNV and YYDKDF (reference sequence). The CDR3 runs 15 residues. The CDR3 spells CATSTTGQGNQPQHF. The CDR3 DNA reads TGTGCCACCAGCACCACGGGACAGGGCAATCAGCCCCAGCATTTT.

This clone was observed a single time. This chain uses TRBV27 with TRBJ2-6, with 7 bases identical to TRBD1. The CDR3 runs to 17 residues. V was clipped by 3 bases and J by 0 bases; unmatched bases: 5. Germline CDR1 and CDR2: MNHEY and SMNVEV (reference sequence). The CDR3 DNA reads as TGTGCCAGCAGTTTCACCGGGACAGTCTCTGGGGCCAACGTCCTGACTTTC. Its translation: CASSFTGTVSGANVLTF.

The chain has TRBV12-5 and TRBJ2-7; 9 bases are shared with TRBD2. Germline V gene lookup returns CDR1 LGHNT and CDR2 FRNRAP. The V segment lost 0 bases and the J segment 5 bases; nucleotides outside the gene matches: 2. CDR3 length: 14 residues. The CDR3 sequence: CASGLVSGGHEQYF. CDR3 nucleotide sequence: TGTGCTAGTGGTTTGGTTAGCGGGGGCCACGAGCAGTACTTC.

This clone was detected once. This chain connects TRBV19 to TRBJ2-5; a weak D match, TRBD2 (6 bases). The CDR3 consists of 15 residues. Between the trimmed V and J ends, which lost 3 bases and 4 bases, there was a span of 15 bases. The V gene's germline CDR1 is LNHDA and CDR2 SQIVND (reference sequence). CDR3 DNA: TGTGCCAGTAGTATTCGGGCCCGGGGAGGAGAGACCCAGTACTTC. Its protein is CASSIRARGGETQYF.

V and J are TRBV9 and TRBJ1-3; D may be TRBD1 (6 bases). Germline V gene data show CDR1 as SGDLS and CDR2 as YYNGEE. V dropped 4 bases and J dropped 2 bases, with 13 bases sitting between them. This CDR3 is 15 amino acids long. This CDR3 is CASSLDTGPGNTIYF. The CDR3, as DNA: TGTGCCAGCAGCCTAGACACAGGGCCTGGAAACACCATATATTTT.

This chain uses TRBV28 with TRBJ1-3, with 7 bases aligning to TRBD1. V shed 4 bases and J 3 bases; nucleotides not matched to a gene: 9. This CDR3 has 16 residues. Germline CDR1 reads MDHEN; CDR2 reads SYDVKM. In DNA, the CDR3 is TGTGCCAGCAGTTGGAGGGGGCGAACTGTTGGAAACACCATATATTTT. It translates to CASSWRGRTVGNTIYF.

The chain joins TRBV6-1 to TRBJ1-1; D is perhaps TRBD1 (6 bases). The V gene lost 4 bases and the J gene lost 5 bases, with 20 bases spanning the gap. Germline V gene lookup returns CDR1 MNHNS and CDR2 SASEGT. The CDR3 has 16 amino acids. CDR3 residues: CASSAPSQGWRTEAFF. As DNA, the CDR3 is TGTGCCAGCAGTGCCCCAAGTCAGGGGTGGAGGACTGAAGCTTTCTTT.

The V gene is TRBV5-1, the J gene TRBJ1-6; 9 bases map to TRBD1. Per germline, CDR1 SGHRS and CDR2 YFSETQ. This CDR3 comprises 16 residues. V shed 3 bases, J shed 8 bases, and the junction held 9 bases outside the gene matches. The CDR3, as DNA: TGCGCCAGCAGCTGTCCGGGACAGGGAGAAGATTCACCCCTCCACTTT. Translating it yields CASSCPGQGEDSPLHF.

This clone occurred once. The chain has TRBV15 and TRBJ2-3; weak D call: TRBD2 (7 bases). CDR1 is LNHNV and CDR2 is YYDKDF in the germline V gene (reference sequence). The CDR3 totals 17 residues. The V end lost 4 bases, the J end lost 5 bases, and 22 bases lay between the germline ends. CDR3 sequence reads: CATSTGGKGGGVDTQYF. CDR3 DNA sequence: TGTGCCACCAGCACGGGGGGAAAGGGGGGAGGGGTAGATACGCAGTATTTT.

The chain has TRBV5-6 and TRBJ2-1, with D maybe TRBD2 (6 bases). Germline V lookup: CDR1 SGHDT, CDR2 YYEEEE. The V and J ends lost 1 base and 6 bases respectively, with 17 bases between them. CDR3 length equals 16 residues. The CDR3 sequence is CASSLPEGVSCNEQFF. The CDR3 DNA reads as TGTGCCAGCAGCTTGCCGGAGGGAGTTAGTTGCAATGAGCAGTTCTTC.